This T cell receptor (beta chain) was identified in a study of PD-L1 blockade in urothelial cancer. The table lists this clone with a count of one. TCRdb's table, derived via immunoSEQ multiplex PCR, lists solely in-frame clones and lacks some. The sample holds around 27,000 clones, around 75% seen once. V dropped 4 bases and J dropped 0 bases, with 9 bases sitting between them. CDR1 is SNHLY, CDR2 FYNNEI, per germline. The CDR3 has 14 amino acids. The rearrangement uses TRBV2 and TRBJ1-1, with D maybe TRBD1 (5 bases). The clonotype was recovered from a man aged 50-60 years with urothelial cancer. The sample here was PBMCs, taken around atezolizumab (anti-PD-L1) treatment. The CDR3 DNA reads TGTGCCAGCAGTGTTAAGGGGATGAACACTGAAGCTTTCTTT. The encoded protein is CASSVKGMNTEAFF.